The next 21 T cell receptor beta chains were all read from a single sample in a study of blood T cell repertoires in COVID-19. The data were produced by immunoSEQ multiplex PCR, yet TCRdb's version contains in-frame clones alone and is incomplete. The sample carries 150,000 to 200,000 clones, 87% recorded once. Sequenced input: peripheral blood. The receptors derive from a woman in her 50s with acute or convalescent COVID-19.

In this sample, this clone turned up once. The chain uses TRBV7-8 and TRBJ1-2, with a possible D match to TRBD1 (5 bases). The CDR3 contains 14 residues. Trimming left V 5 bases short and J 4 bases short, with 14 bases between. Germline values: CDR1 SGHVS, CDR2 FQNEAQ. This CDR3 reads CASSPQTDSYGYTF. DNA for the CDR3: TGTGCCAGCAGCCCACAAACCGACAGCTATGGCTACACCTTC.

The CDR3 here is CATSRAGQANTGELFF. The CDR3 region has the DNA TGTGCCACCAGCAGAGCCGGACAGGCGAACACCGGGGAGCTGTTTTTT. This sequence joins TRBV15 and TRBJ2-2, with 7 bases matching TRBD1. V lost 1 base to trimming and J lost 0 bases; unmatched junction nucleotides: 2. Germline V lookup: CDR1 LNHNV, CDR2 YYDKDF (reference sequence). This CDR3 contains 16 residues.

This rearrangement joins TRBV7-6 to TRBJ2-1; TRBD2 matches 8 bases. The germline gives CDR1 SGHVS, CDR2 FNYEAQ. The CDR3 loop spans 16 amino acids. Losses at the gene ends were 0 bases for V and 5 bases for J; bases not matched to a gene: 6. CDR3 DNA sequence: TGTGCCAGCAGCTTAGCCCGGGGGGGGCAGGACAATGAGCAGTTCTTC. Translation gives CASSLARGGQDNEQFF. Supplemented by reference TRBV7-6 and TRBJ2-1, the full variable domain reads GAGVSQSPRYKVTKRGQDVALRCDPISGHVSLYWYRQALGQGPEFLTYFNYEAQQDKSGLPNDRFSAERPEGSISTLTIQRTEQRDSAMYRCASSLARGGQDNEQFFGPGTRLTVL.

This clone has just a few counts. J is TRBJ2-7 and V is TRBV12-3 or TRBV12-4; D gene ambiguous. The CDR3 is 11 amino acids. V gave up 8 bases and J gave up 2 bases, with 7 bases separating them. The CDR3 loop reads CASGQPYEQYF. CDR3 DNA sequence: TGTGCCAGCGGGCAGCCCTACGAGCAGTACTTC.

The J gene is TRBJ1-1, the V gene TRBV11-3; TRBD1 agrees at 8 bases. This CDR3 has 15 amino acids. V trimming: 5 bases; J trimming: 3 bases; junction bases outside the gene matches: 8. From germline, CDR1 is SGHNT and CDR2 YENEEA. The CDR3 bases are TGTGCCAGCAGCCCAGGACAGGGTCGGGACACTGAAGCTTTCTTT. It codes for CASSPGQGRDTEAFF.

This chain joins TRBV11-3 and TRBJ1-6; D is uncertain. V was clipped by 2 bases and J by 8 bases, with 4 bases between them. Germline V gene data show CDR1 as SGHNT and CDR2 as YENEEA. The CDR3 has 12 amino acids. For the CDR3, the DNA is TGTGCCAGCAGCTTACCATATTCACCCCTCCACTTT. Translating gives CASSLPYSPLHF.

Written as DNA, the CDR3 is TGCGCCAGCAGCCACAACAGGGGTGGGGGAACTGAAGCTTTCTTT. This encodes CASSHNRGGGTEAFF. The chain uses TRBV4-3 and TRBJ1-1, with 7 bases matching TRBD1. V was pared by 3 bases and J by 5 bases, with 9 bases of the junction left unmatched. CDR1 and CDR2 from the germline V gene are LGHNA and YSLEER. There are 15 residues in the CDR3.

V and J are TRBV6-6 and TRBJ1-2, with 10 bases fitting TRBD1. The CDR3 is made up of 15 amino acids. The germline V gene encodes CDR1 MNHNY and CDR2 SVGAGI (reference sequence). J gave up 8 bases and V 5 bases, and 11 bases lay outside the gene matches. CDR3 coding DNA: TGTGCCAGCAGTGGGACAGGGGTGGGAGAGGGGGGCTACACCTTC. Its protein product is CASSGTGVGEGGYTF.

The chain carries TRBV6-2 or TRBV6-3 and TRBJ1-3, with D possibly being TRBD1 (5 bases). CDR1 is MNHEY, CDR2 SVGEGT, per germline. This CDR3 is built from 15 residues. The ends were cut back, 5 bases at V and 0 bases at J, with 11 bases in the middle. CDR3 sequence: CASSDRQNSGNTIYF. CDR3 nucleotide sequence: TGTGCCAGCAGTGACCGACAGAACTCTGGAAACACCATATATTTT.

The rearrangement joins TRBV7-2 to TRBJ2-7; 10 nucleotides agree with TRBD1. The germline V gene has CDR1 SGHTA and CDR2 FQGNSA. Trimming removed 6 bases from V and 7 bases from J; junction bases left unmatched: 9. The CDR3 totals 14 residues. The CDR3 region is CASRGQGTLGEQYF. CDR3 DNA sequence: TGTGCCAGCAGGGGACAGGGGACCCTTGGAGAGCAGTACTTC.

This chain uses TRBV6-5 with TRBJ2-7, with TRBD1 identical over 10 bases. Trimming took 5 bases from V and 6 from J; bases not matched to a gene: 4. The CDR3 spans 13 residues. Per the germline V gene, CDR1 is MNHEY and CDR2 is SVGAGI. CDR3 in amino acids: CASSLRTGGEQYF. In DNA form, the CDR3 reads TGTGCCAGCAGTCTGCGGACAGGGGGCGAGCAGTACTTC.

This chain joins TRBV7-3 and TRBJ2-2; possibly TRBD1 for D (6 bases). V lost 5 bases and J lost 2, with 9 bases in between. Germline V gives CDR1 SGHTA, CDR2 FQGTGA. The CDR3 has 14 residues. CDR3 protein: CASSLGTNTGELFF. CDR3 nucleotides: TGTGCCAGCAGCCTGGGGACAAACACCGGGGAGCTGTTTTTT.

The chain has TRBV18 and TRBJ1-2; 7 positions agree with TRBD1. CDR1 and CDR2 (germline): KGHSH, LQKENI. Losses at the gene ends were 4 bases for V and 3 bases for J; bases not matched to a gene: 2. The CDR3 has 13 amino acids. The DNA for the CDR3 is TGTGCCAGCTCACTAGACAGGGACTATGGCTACACCTTC. As protein: CASSLDRDYGYTF.

This clone was seen once. This sequence joins TRBV3-1 (or the pseudogene TRBV3-2) and TRBJ2-4; D is unclear. Trimming stripped 8 bases from V and 4 bases from J, with 9 bases between. The CDR3 runs to 12 residues. Germline CDR1 and CDR2: LGHDT and YNNKEL (reference sequence). CDR3 protein: CASGYSKNIQYF. In DNA form, the CDR3 reads TGTGCCAGCGGGTACAGTAAAAACATTCAGTACTTC.

The chain carries TRBV18 and TRBJ1-1, with no clear D. The ends were cut back, 1 base at V and 3 bases at J, with 12 bases in the middle. Germline V gene sequence: CDR1 KGHSH, CDR2 LQKENI. This CDR3 contains 15 residues. CDR3 sequence (DNA): TGTGCCAGCTCACCACAACAAGGAGCCTACACTGAAGCTTTCTTT. It yields the protein CASSPQQGAYTEAFF.

The chain uses TRBV7-8 and TRBJ2-5; 8 bases map to TRBD2. The length of the CDR3 is 15 residues. V trimming: 3 bases; J trimming: 4 bases; junction bases outside the gene matches: 7. Germline values: CDR1 SGHVS, CDR2 FQNEAQ. The DNA for the CDR3 is TGTGCCAGCAGCTTGGGGCGGGGGGCAGGAGAGACCCAGTACTTC. It codes for CASSLGRGAGETQYF.

The rearrangement links TRBV6-2 or TRBV6-3 to TRBJ1-2; 7 nucleotides line up with TRBD1. The J segment lost 5 bases and the V segment lost 6 bases, leaving 3 bases of the junction unmatched. This CDR3 comprises 12 residues. The V gene's germline CDR1 is MNHEY and CDR2 SVGEGT. The CDR3 DNA is TGTGCCAGCAGCGGACAGGCGTATGGCTACACCTTC. This codes for CASSGQAYGYTF.

This clone occurred a few times. The chain is built from TRBV7-6 and TRBJ2-5, with 8 bases that match TRBD2. This CDR3 has 15 residues. Germline values: CDR1 SGHVS, CDR2 FNYEAQ. Germline trimming cut 1 base from V and 4 bases from J; bases unmatched to any gene: 5. CDR3 in DNA: TGTGCCAGCAGCTTAGTCTTAAGCGGGAGAGAGACCCAGTACTTC. This translates into CASSLVLSGRETQYF.

CDR3 DNA: TGCGCCAGCAGCCAGATACCCGGGACTAGCTACGAGCAGTACTTC. Protein sequence: CASSQIPGTSYEQYF. The genes are TRBV4-3 and TRBJ2-7, with 8 nucleotides matching TRBD2. CDR1 LGHNA and CDR2 YSLEER come from the germline V gene. With V trimmed by 3 bases and J by 3 bases, 7 bases remained unmatched. The CDR3 consists of 15 residues.

The chain couples TRBV6-1 to TRBJ1-1; TRBD1 agrees at 7 bases. V dropped 5 bases and J dropped 6; count of bases not matched to a gene: 9. CDR3 length: 14 residues. Germline V lookup: CDR1 MNHNS, CDR2 SASEGT. The CDR3 here is CASSTDRFGAEAFF. Here the CDR3 DNA reads TGTGCCAGCAGTACGGACAGGTTTGGCGCTGAAGCTTTCTTT.

This chain joins TRBV12-3 or TRBV12-4 and TRBJ2-1; TRBD2 might be the D (5 bases). The CDR3 runs to 13 residues. Trimming removed 7 bases at V and 1 base at J, with 8 bases between. This CDR3 reads CASNRGSYNEQFF. The CDR3 DNA reads as TGTGCCAGCAACCGGGGTTCCTACAATGAGCAGTTCTTC.